This entry lists 7 T cell receptor beta chains sequenced from one sample in a study of cytomegalovirus exposure and HLA in healthy donors. With 60 Vbeta and 13 Jbeta primers, the PCR was carried out. Sequencing was performed with immunoSEQ multiplex PCR; in TCRdb, only in-frame clones are kept and a portion is missing. The table lists about 140,000 clones, roughly 88% of them singletons, with roughly 0.5% in the top ten. Material: PBMCs. The receptors were gathered from a woman aged 40 to 49 in good health and CMV-seronegative.

This clone was picked up one time. The junction departs from the called germline gene at one end, perhaps through a read error. The chain combines TRBV7-9 with TRBJ1-5, with a weak D call TRBD1 (5 bases). CDR1 SEHNR and CDR2 FQNEAQ come from the germline V gene (reference sequence). This CDR3 has 12 amino acids. The chain's CDR3 is CSSCRDNQPQHF. In DNA, the CDR3 is TGTTCCAGCTGCAGGGACAATCAGCCCCAGCATTTT. The whole variable domain, remainder taken from reference TRBV7-9 and TRBJ1-5, is DTGVSQNPRHKITKRGQNVTFRCDPISEHNRLYWYRQTLGQGPEFLTYFQNEAQLEKSRLLSDRFSAERPKGSFSTLEIQRTEQGDSAMYLCSSCRDNQPQHFGDGTRLSIL.

The chain carries TRBV7-9 and TRBJ2-6, with D perhaps matching TRBD2 (5 bases). Germline CDR1 is SEHNR and CDR2 is FQNEAQ (reference sequence). The CDR3 contains 17 residues. Trimming removed 5 bases at V and 0 bases at J, with 14 bases between. The CDR3 sequence: CASSLRRGYSGANVLTF. DNA for the CDR3: TGTGCCAGCAGCCTACGTCGGGGATACTCTGGGGCCAACGTCCTGACTTTC.

The CDR3 region is CASSQNGGPTYEQYF. The CDR3 coding sequence is TGTGCCAGCAGTCAAAACGGGGGGCCTACCTACGAGCAGTACTTC. The genes are TRBV27 and TRBJ2-7, with D possibly TRBD2 on 7 matching bases. With 5 bases removed from V and 2 bases from J, the gap between germline ends came to 16 bases. The CDR3 totals 15 residues. Per germline, CDR1 MNHEY and CDR2 SMNVEV (reference sequence).

The CDR3 bases are TGTGCCAGCAGCCCAGGCGGGGCCCCCTATGGCTACACCTTC. Encoded protein: CASSPGGAPYGYTF. The chain is built from TRBV28 and TRBJ1-2; TRBD1 might be the D (5 bases). Deletions cut 6 bases from V and 4 bases from J, with 15 bases between. Germline loops: CDR1 MDHEN, CDR2 SYDVKM. CDR3 length equals 14 residues.

V and J are TRBV28 and TRBJ2-1; 7 bases are shared with TRBD1. The V gene end was trimmed by 5 bases and the J gene end by 5 bases; junction bases not matched to a gene: 12. From germline, CDR1 is MDHEN and CDR2 SYDVKM. The CDR3 totals 16 residues. The CDR3 DNA reads as TGTGCCAGCAGTAAGGACAGGTCGCGATTGAACAATGAGCAGTTCTTC. Its translation is CASSKDRSRLNNEQFF.

This rearrangement joins TRBV6-4 to TRBJ2-2; a possible D gene is TRBD1 (6 bases). V lost 7 bases and J lost 6, with 18 bases in between. This CDR3 contains 15 residues. The germline gives CDR1 MRHNA, CDR2 SNTAGT. The chain's CDR3 is CASTRDRFWAGELFF. CDR3 in DNA: TGTGCCAGCACCCGAGACAGGTTTTGGGCCGGGGAGCTGTTTTTT.

This chain uses TRBV2 with TRBJ2-6; no clear D gene. Germline V gives CDR1 SNHLY, CDR2 FYNNEI. The CDR3 totals 14 residues. Trimming cost V 9 bases and J 4 bases, with 13 bases left between them. The chain's CDR3 is CARTLTPGANVLTF. For the CDR3, the DNA is TGTGCCAGAACTCTAACTCCAGGGGCCAACGTCCTGACTTTC.